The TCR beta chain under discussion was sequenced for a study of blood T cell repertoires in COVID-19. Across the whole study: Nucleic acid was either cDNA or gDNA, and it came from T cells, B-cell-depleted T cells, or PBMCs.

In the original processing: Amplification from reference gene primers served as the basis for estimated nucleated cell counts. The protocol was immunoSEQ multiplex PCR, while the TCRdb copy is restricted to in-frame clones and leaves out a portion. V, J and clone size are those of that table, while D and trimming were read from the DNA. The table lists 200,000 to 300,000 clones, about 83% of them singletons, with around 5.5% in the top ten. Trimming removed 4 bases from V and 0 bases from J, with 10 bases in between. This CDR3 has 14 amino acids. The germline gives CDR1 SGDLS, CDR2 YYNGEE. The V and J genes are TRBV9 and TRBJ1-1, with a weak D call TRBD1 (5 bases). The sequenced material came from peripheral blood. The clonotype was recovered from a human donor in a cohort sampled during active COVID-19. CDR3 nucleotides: TGTGCCAGCAGCTCGGGGGTCCTGAACACTGAAGCTTTCTTT. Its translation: CASSSGVLNTEAFF. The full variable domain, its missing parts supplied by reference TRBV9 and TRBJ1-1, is DSGVTQTPKHLITATGQRVTLRCSPRSGDLSVYWYQQSLDQGLQFLIQYYNGEERAKGNILERFSAQQFPDLHSELNLSSLELGDSALYFCASSSGVLNTEAFFGQGTRLTVV.